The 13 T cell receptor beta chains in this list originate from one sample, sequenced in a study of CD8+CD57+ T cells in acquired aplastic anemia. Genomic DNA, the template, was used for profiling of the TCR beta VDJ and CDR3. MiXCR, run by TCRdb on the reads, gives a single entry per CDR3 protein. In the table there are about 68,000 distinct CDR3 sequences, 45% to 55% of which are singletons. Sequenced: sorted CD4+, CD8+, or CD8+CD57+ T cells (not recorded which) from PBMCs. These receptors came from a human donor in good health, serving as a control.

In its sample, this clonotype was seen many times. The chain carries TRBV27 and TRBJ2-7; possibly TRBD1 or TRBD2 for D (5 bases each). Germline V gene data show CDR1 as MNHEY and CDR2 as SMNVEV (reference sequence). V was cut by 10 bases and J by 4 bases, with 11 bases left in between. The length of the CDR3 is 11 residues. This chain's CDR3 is CATGTIYEQYF. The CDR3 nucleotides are TGTGCCACCGGGACCATATACGAGCAGTACTTC.

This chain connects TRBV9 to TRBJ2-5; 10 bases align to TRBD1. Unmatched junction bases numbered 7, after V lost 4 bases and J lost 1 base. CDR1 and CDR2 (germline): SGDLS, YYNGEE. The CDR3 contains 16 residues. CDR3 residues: CASSPSGTGVQETQYF. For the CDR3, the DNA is TGTGCCAGCAGCCCATCCGGGACAGGGGTCCAAGAGACCCAGTACTTC.

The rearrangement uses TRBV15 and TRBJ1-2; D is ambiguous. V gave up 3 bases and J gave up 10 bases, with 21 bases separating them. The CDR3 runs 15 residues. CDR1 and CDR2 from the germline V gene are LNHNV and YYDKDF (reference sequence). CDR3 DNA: TGTGCCACCAGCAGCATACGACATCGTGGTGAATCCTACACCTTC. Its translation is CATSSIRHRGESYTF.

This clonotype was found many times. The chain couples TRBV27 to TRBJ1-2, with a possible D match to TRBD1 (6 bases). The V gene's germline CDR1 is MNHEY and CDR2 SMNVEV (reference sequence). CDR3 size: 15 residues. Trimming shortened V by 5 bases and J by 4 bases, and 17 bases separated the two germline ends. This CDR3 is CASSLGAAGTYGYTF. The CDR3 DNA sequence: TGTGCCAGCAGTCTGGGGGCGGCTGGAACCTATGGCTACACCTTC.

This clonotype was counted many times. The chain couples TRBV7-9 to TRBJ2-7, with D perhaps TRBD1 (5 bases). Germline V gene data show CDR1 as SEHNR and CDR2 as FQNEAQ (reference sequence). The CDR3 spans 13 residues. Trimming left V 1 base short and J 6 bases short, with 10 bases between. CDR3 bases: TGTGCCAGCAGCTTAGGCAGGGTTGGCGAGCAGTACTTC. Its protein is CASSLGRVGEQYF.

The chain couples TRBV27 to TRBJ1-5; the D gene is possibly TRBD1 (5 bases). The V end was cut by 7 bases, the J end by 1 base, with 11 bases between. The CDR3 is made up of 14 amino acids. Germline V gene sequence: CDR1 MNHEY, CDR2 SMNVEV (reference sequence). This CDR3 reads CASTTGGSNQPQHF. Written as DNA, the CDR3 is TGTGCCAGCACCACGGGGGGAAGCAATCAGCCCCAGCATTTT.

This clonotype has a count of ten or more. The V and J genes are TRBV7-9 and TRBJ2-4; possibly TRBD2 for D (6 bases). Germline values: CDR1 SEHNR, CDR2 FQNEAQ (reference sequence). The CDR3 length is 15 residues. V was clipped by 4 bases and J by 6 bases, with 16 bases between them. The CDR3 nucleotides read TGTGCCAGCAGCTCGATGGCCCAGGGAGGAAACATTCAGTACTTC. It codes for CASSSMAQGGNIQYF.

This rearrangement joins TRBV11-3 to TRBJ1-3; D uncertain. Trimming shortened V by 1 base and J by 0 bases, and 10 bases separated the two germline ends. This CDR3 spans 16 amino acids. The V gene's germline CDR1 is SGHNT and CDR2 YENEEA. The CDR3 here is CASSLAGAFSGNTIYF. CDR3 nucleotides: TGTGCCAGCAGCTTAGCCGGAGCCTTCTCTGGAAACACCATATATTTT.

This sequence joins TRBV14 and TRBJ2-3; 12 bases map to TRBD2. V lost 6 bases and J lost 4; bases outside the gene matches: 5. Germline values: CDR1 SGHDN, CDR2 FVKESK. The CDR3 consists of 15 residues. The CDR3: CASSGTSGSSDTQYF. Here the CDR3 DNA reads TGTGCCAGCAGTGGGACTAGCGGGTCTTCAGATACGCAGTATTTT.

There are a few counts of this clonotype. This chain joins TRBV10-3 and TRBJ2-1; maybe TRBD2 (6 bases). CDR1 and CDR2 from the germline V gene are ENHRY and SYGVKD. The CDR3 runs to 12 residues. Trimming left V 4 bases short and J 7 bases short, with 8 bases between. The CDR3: CAISVEGNEQFF. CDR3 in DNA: TGTGCCATCAGTGTGGAGGGAAATGAGCAGTTCTTC.

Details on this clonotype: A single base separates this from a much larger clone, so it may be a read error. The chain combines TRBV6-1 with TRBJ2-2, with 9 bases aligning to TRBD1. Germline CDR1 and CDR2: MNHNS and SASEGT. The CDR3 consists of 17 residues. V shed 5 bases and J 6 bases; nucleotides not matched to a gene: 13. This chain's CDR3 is CASSLHGGQGHAGELFF. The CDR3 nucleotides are TGTGCCAGCAGTCTACACGGCGGACAGGGGCACGCCGGGGAGCTGTTTTTT.

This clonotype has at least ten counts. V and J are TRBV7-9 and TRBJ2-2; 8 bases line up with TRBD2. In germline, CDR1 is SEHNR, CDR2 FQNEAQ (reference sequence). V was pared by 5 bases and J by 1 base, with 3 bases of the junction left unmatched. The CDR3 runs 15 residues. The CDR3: CASSNLAGNTGELFF. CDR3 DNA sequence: TGTGCCAGCAGCAACCTAGCGGGGAACACCGGGGAGCTGTTTTTT.

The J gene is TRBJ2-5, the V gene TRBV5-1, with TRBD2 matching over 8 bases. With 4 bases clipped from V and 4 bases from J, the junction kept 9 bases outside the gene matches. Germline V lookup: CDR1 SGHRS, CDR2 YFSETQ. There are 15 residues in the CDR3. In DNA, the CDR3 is TGCGCCAGCAGCCCCCCGCTAGCGGGCCGAGAGACCCAGTACTTC. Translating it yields CASSPPLAGRETQYF.